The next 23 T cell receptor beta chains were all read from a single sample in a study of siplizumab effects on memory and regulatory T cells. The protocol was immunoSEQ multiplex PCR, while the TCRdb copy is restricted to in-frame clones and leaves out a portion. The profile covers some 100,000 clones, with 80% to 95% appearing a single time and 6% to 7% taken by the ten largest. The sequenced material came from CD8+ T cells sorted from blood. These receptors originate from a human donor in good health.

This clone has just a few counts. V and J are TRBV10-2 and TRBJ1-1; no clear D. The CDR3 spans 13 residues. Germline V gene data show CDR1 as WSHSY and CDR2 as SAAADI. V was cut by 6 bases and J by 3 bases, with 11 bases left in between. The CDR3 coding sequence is TGCGCCAGCAGCGATCAGCCGGACACTGAAGCTTTCTTT. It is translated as CASSDQPDTEAFF.

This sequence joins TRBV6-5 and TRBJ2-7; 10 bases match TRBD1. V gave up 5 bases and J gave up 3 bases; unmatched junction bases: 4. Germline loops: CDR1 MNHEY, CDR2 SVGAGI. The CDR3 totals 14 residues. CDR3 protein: CASSPGQGLYEQYF. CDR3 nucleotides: TGTGCCAGCAGTCCGGGACAGGGGCTCTACGAGCAGTACTTC.

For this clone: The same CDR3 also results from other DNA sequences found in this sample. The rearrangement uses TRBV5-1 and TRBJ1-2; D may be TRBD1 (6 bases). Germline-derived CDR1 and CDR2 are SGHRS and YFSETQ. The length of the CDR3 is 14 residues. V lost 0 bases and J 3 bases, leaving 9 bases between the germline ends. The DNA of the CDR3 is TGCGCCAGCAGCTTGGACAGGGAGGACTATGGCTACACCTTC. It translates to CASSLDREDYGYTF.

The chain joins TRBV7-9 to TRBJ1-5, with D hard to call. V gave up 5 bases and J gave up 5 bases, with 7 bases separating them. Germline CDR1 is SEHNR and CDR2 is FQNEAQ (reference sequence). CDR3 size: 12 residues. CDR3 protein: CASSAVDQPQHF. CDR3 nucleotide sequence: TGTGCCAGCAGCGCCGTGGATCAGCCCCAGCATTTT.

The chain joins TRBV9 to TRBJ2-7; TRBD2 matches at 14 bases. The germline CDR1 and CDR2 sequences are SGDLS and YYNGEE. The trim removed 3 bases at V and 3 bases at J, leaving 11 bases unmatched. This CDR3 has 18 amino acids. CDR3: CASSATGTSGRAGYEQYF. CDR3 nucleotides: TGTGCCAGCAGCGCTACCGGGACTAGCGGGAGAGCGGGCTACGAGCAGTACTTC. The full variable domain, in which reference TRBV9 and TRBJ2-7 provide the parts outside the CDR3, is DSGVTQTPKHLITATGQRVTLRCSPRSGDLSVYWYQQSLDQGLQFLIQYYNGEERAKGNILERFSAQQFPDLHSELNLSSLELGDSALYFCASSATGTSGRAGYEQYFGPGTRLTVT.

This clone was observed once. The CDR3 loop reads CASSKGKISGYTF. DNA for the CDR3: TGTGCCAGCAGCAAGGGCAAGATTAGCGGCTACACCTTC. The gene calls are TRBV21-1 and TRBJ1-2. TRBV21-1 is a listed pseudogene. The CDR3 has 13 amino acids.

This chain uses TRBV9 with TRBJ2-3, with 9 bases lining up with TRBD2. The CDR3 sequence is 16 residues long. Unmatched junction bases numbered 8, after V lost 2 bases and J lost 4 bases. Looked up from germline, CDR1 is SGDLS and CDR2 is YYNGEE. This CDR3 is CASSVGVAGAADTQYF. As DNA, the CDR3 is TGTGCCAGCAGCGTGGGGGTAGCGGGAGCGGCAGATACGCAGTATTTT.

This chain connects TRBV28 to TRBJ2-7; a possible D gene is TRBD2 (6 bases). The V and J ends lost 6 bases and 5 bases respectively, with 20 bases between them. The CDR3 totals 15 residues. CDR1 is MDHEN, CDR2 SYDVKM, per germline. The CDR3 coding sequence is TGTGCCAGCAGCCAATGGGGGGAGAGCGTCCACGAGCAGTACTTC. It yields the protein CASSQWGESVHEQYF.

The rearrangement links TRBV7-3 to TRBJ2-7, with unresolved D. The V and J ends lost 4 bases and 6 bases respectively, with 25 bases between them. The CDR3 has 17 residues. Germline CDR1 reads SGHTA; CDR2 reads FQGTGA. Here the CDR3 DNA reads TGTGCCAGCAGCTCTACTACCGGGTCCGAAGAAGGTCTCGAGCAGTACTTC. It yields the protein CASSSTTGSEEGLEQYF.

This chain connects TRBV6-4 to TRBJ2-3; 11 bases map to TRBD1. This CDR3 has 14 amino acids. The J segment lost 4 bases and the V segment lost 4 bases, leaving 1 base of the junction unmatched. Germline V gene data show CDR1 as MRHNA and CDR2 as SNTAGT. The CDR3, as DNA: TGTGCCAGCAGTGCGGGACAGGGGGCAGATACGCAGTATTTT. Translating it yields CASSAGQGADTQYF.

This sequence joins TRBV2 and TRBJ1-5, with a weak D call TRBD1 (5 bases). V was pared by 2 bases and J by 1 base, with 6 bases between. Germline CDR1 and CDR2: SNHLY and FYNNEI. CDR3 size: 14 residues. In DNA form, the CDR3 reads TGTGCCAGCAGTGAATGGGACAGCAATCAGCCCCAGCATTTT. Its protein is CASSEWDSNQPQHF.

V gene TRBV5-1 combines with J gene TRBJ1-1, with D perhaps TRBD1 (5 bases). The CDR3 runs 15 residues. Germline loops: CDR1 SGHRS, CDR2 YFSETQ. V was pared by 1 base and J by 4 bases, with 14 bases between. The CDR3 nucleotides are TGCGCCAGCAGCTTGAATGCAGGGAGGGGCACTGAAGCTTTCTTT. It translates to CASSLNAGRGTEAFF.

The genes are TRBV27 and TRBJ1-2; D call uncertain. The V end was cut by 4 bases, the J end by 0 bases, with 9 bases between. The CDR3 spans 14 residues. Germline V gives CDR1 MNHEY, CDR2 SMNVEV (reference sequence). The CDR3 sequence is CASSSYDTNYGYTF. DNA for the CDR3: TGTGCCAGCAGTTCCTATGACACTAACTATGGCTACACCTTC.

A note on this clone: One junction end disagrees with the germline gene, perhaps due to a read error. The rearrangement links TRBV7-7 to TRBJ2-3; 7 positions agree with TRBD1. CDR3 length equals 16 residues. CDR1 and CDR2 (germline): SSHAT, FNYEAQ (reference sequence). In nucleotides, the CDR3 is TGTGCTAGCAGCCCGGACCAGACAGGGTTTCCAGATACGCAGTATTTT. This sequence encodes CASSPDQTGFPDTQYF.

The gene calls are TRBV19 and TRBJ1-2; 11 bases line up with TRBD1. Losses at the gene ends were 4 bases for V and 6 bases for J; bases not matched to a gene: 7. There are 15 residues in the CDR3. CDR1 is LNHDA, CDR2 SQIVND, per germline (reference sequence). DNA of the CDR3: TGTGCCAGTAGTAAGCCGGGACAGGGGGATAATGGCTACACCTTC. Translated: CASSKPGQGDNGYTF.

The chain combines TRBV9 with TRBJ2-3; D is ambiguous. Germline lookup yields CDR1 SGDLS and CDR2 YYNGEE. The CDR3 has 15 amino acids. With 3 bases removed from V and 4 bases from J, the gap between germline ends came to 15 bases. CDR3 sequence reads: CASSGISARPDTQYF. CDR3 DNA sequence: TGTGCCAGCAGCGGCATATCGGCCCGCCCAGATACGCAGTATTTT.

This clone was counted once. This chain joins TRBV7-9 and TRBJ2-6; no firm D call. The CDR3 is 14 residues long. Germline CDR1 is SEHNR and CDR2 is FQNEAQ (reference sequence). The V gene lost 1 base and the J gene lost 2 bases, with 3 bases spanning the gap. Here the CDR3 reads CASSLGPGANVLTF. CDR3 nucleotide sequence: TGTGCCAGCAGCTTAGGCCCTGGGGCCAACGTCCTGACTTTC.

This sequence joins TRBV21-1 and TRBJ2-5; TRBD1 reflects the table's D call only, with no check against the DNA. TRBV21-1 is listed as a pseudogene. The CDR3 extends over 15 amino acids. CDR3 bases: TGTGCCAGCCCCAATTACCGCAGGGGGCAAGAGACCCAGTACTTC. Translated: CASPNYRRGQETQYF.

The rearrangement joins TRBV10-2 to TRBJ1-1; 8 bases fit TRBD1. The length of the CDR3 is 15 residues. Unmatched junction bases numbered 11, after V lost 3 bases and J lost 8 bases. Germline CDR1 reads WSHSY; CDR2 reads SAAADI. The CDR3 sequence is CASSDPDRDRMEAFF. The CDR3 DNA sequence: TGCGCCAGCAGTGACCCCGACCGGGACAGGATGGAAGCTTTCTTT.

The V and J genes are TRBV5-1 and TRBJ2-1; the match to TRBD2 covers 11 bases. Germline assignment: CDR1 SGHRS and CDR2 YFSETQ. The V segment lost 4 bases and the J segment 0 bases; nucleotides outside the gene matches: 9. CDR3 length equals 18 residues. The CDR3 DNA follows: TGCGCCAGCAGCCGCGTAGCGGGGGGGCCTAGCTCCTACAATGAGCAGTTCTTC. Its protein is CASSRVAGGPSSYNEQFF.

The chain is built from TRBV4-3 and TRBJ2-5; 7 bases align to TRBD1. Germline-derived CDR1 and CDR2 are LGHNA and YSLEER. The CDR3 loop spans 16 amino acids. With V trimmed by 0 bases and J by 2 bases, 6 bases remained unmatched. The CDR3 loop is CASSQDYPGQQETQYF. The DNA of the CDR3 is TGCGCCAGCAGCCAAGATTACCCGGGACAGCAAGAGACCCAGTACTTC.

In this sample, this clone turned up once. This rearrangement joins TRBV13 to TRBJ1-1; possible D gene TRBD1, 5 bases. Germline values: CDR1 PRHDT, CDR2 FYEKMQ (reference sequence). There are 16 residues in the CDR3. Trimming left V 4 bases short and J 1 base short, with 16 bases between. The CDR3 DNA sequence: TGTGCCAGCAGCTCGCAGGATGGGGCCCCGAACACTGAAGCTTTCTTT. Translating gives CASSSQDGAPNTEAFF.

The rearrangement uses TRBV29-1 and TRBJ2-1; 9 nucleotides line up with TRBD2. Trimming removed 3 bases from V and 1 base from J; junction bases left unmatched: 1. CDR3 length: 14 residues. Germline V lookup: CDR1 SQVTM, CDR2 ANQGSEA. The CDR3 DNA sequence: TGCAGCGTTGAGCTAGCGGGGTCCTACAATGAGCAGTTCTTC. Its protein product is CSVELAGSYNEQFF.